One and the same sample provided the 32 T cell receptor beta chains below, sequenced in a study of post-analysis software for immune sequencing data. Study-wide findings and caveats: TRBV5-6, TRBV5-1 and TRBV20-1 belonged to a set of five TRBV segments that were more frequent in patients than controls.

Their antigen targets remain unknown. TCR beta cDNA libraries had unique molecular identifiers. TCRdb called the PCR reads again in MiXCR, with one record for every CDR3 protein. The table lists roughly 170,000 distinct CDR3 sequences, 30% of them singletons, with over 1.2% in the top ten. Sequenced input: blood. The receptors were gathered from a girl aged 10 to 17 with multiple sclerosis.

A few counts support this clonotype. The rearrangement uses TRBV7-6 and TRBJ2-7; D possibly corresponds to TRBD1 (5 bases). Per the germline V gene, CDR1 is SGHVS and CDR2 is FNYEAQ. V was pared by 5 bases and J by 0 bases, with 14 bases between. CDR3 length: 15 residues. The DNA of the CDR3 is TGTGCCAGCAGCCAGACAGCTCCCCCCTCCTACGAGCAGTACTTC. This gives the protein CASSQTAPPSYEQYF. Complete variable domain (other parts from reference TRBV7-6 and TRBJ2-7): GAGVSQSPRYKVTKRGQDVALRCDPISGHVSLYWYRQALGQGPEFLTYFNYEAQQDKSGLPNDRFSAERPEGSISTLTIQRTEQRDSAMYRCASSQTAPPSYEQYFGPGTRLTVT.

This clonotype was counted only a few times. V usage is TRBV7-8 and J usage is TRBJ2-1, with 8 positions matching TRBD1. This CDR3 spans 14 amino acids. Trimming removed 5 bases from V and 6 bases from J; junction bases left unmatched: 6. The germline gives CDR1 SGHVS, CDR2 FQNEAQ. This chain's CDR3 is CASSPTGTGNEQFF. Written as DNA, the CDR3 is TGTGCCAGCAGCCCCACCGGGACAGGCAATGAGCAGTTCTTC.

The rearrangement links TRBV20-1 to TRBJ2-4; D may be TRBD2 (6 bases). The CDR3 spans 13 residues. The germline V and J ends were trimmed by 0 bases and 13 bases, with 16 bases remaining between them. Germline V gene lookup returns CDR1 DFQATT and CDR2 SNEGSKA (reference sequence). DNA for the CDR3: TGCAGTGCTAGAGATGGGTCCGGGAGTGAGCAGTACTTC. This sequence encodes CSARDGSGSEQYF.

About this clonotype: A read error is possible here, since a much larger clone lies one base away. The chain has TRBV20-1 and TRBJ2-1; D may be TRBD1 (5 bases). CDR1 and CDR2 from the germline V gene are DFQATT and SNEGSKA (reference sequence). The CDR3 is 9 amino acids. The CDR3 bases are TGCAGCAGTCAGGGCGGGCAGTTCTTC. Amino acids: CSSQGGQFF.

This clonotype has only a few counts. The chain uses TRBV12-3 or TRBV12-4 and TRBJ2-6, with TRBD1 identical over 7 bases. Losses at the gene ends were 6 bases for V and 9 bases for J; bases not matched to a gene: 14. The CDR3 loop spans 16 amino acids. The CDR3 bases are TGTGCCAGCAGCCCTACAGGGGAGAAGGCCCGCAACGTCCTGACTTTC. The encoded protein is CASSPTGEKARNVLTF.

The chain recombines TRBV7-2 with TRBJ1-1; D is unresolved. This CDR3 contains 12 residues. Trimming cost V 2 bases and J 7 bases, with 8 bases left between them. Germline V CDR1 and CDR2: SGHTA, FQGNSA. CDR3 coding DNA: TGTGCCAGCAGCTTATTGACTGTTGAAGCTTTCTTT. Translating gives CASSLLTVEAFF.

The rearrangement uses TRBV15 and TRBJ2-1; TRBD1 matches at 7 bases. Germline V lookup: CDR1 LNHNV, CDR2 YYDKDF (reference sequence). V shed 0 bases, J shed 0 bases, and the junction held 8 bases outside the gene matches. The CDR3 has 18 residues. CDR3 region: CATSRENRGRSSYNEQFF. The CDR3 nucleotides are TGTGCCACCAGCAGAGAAAACAGGGGCCGAAGCTCCTACAATGAGCAGTTCTTC.

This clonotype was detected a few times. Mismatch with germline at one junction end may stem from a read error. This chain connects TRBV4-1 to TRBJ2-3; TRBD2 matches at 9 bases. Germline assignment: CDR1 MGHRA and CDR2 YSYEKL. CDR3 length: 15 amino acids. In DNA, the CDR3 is TGCGTCAGCAGCCAAATCCTAGCGGGAACAGATACGCAGTATTTT. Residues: CVSSQILAGTDTQYF.

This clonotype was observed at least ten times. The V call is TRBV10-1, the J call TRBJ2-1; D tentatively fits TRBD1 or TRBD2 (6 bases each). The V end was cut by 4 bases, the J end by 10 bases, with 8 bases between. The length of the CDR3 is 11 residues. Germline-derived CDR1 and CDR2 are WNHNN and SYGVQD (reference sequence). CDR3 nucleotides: TGCGCCAGCAGTGCCGGGGGCGAGCAGTTCTTC. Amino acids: CASSAGGEQFF.

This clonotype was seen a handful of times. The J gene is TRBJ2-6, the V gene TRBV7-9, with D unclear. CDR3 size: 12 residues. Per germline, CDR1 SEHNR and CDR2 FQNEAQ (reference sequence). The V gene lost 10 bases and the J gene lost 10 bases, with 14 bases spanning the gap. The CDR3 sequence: CANVGSLNVLTF. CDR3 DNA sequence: TGTGCCAATGTGGGGTCCTTGAACGTCCTGACTTTC. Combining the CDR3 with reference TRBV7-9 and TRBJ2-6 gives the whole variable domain DTGVSQNPRHKITKRGQNVTFRCDPISEHNRLYWYRQTLGQGPEFLTYFQNEAQLEKSRLLSDRFSAERPKGSFSTLEIQRTEQGDSAMYLCANVGSLNVLTFGAGSRLTVL.

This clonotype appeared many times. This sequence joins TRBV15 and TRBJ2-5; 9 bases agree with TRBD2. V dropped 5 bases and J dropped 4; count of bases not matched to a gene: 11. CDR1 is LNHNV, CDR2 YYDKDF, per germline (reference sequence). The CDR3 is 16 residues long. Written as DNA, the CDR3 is TGTGCCACCAGCCCCCGCGAGGCGGGAGGGATAGAGACCCAGTACTTC. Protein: CATSPREAGGIETQYF.

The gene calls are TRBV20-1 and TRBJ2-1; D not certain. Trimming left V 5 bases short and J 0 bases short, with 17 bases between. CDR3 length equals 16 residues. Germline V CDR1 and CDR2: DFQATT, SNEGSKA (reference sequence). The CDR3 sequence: CSALGIGYPSYNEQFF. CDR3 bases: TGCAGTGCTTTAGGGATCGGGTATCCCTCCTACAATGAGCAGTTCTTC.

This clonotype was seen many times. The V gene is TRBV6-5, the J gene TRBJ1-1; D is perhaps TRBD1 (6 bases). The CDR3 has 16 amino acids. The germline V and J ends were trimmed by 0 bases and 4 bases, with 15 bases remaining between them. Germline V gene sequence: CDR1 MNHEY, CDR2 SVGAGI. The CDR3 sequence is CASSYSVGQLSTEAFF. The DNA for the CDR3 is TGTGCCAGCAGTTACTCGGTTGGACAGTTGAGCACTGAAGCTTTCTTT.

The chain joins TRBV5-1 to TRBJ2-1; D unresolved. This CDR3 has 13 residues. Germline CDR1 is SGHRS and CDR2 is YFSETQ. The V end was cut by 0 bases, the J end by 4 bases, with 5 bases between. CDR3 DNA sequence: TGCGCCAGCAGCTTGGTAAAATACAATGAGCAGTTCTTC. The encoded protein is CASSLVKYNEQFF.

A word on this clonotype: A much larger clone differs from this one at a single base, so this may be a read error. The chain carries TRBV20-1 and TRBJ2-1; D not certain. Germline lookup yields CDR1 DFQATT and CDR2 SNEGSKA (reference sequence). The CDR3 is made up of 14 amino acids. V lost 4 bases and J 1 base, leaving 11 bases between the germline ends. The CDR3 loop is CSAITAISYNEQFF. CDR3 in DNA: TGCAGTGCTATAACAGCGATTTCCTACAATGAGCAGTTCTTC.

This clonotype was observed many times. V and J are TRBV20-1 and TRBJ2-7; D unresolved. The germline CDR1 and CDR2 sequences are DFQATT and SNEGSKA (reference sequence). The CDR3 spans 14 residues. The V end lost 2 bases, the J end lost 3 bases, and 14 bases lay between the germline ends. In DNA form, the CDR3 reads TGCAGTGCTAGACCGGCCTGTTTTGACTACGAGCAGTACTTC. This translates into CSARPACFDYEQYF.

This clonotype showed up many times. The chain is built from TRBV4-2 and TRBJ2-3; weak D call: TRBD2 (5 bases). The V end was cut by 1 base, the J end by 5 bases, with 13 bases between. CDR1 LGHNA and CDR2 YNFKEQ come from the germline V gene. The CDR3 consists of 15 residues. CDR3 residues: CASSQGAAEGDTQYF. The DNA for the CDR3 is TGTGCCAGCAGCCAAGGGGCTGCAGAGGGAGATACGCAGTATTTT.

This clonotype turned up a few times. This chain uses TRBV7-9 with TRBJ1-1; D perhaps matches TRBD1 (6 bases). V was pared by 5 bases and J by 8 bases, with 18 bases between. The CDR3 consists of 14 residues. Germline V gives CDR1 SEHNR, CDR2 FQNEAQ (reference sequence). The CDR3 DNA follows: TGTGCCAGCAGCAGACAGGCCGGAACTAAAGAAGCTTTCTTT. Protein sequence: CASSRQAGTKEAFF.

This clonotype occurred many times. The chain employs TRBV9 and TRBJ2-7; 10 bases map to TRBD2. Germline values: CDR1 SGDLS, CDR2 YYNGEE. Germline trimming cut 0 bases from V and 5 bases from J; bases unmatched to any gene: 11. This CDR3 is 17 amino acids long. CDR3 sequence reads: CASSVDSGRPEKDEQYF. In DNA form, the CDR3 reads TGTGCCAGCAGCGTAGATAGCGGGAGGCCGGAGAAGGACGAGCAGTACTTC.

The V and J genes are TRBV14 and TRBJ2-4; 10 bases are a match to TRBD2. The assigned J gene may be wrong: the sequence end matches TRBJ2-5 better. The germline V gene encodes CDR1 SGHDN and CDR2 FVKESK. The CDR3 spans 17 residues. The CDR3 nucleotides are TGTGCCAGCAGCCAAATGCCTACTAGCGGGATCGGAGAGACCCAGTACTTC. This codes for CASSQMPTSGIGETQYF.

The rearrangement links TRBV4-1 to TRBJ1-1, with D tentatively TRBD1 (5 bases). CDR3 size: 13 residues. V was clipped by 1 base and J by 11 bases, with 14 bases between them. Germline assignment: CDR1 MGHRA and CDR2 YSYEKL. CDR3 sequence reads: CASSQGQEGKAFF. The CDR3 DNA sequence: TGCGCCAGCAGCCAAGGTCAGGAGGGGAAGGCTTTCTTT.

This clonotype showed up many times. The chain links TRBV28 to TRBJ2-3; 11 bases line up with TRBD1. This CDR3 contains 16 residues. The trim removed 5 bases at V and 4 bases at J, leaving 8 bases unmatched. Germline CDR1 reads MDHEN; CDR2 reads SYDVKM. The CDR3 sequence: CASSRDRGGIADTQYF. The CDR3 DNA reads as TGTGCCAGCAGTCGGGACAGGGGGGGCATTGCAGATACGCAGTATTTT.

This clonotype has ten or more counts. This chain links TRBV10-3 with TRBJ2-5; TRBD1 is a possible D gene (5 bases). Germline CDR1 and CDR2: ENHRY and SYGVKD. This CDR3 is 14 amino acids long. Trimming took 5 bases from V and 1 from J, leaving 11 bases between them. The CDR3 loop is CAISPDGAQETQYF. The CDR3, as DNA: TGTGCCATCAGTCCAGATGGGGCCCAAGAGACCCAGTACTTC.

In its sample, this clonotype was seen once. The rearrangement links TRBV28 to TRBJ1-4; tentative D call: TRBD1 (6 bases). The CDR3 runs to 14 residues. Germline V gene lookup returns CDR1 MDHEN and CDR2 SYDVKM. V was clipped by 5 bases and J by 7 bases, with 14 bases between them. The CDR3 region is CASSPPARGEKLFF. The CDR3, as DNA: TGTGCCAGCAGTCCCCCGGCCAGGGGTGAAAAACTGTTTTTT.

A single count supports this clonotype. CDR3 DNA sequence: TGCGCCAGCAGCTCCGGGGCCAACGTCCTGACTTTC. Translating gives CASSSGANVLTF. The V call is TRBV5-1, the J call TRBJ2-6, with unresolved D. This CDR3 is built from 12 residues. Deletions cut 3 bases from V and 4 bases from J, with 2 bases between. CDR1 is SGHRS and CDR2 is YFSETQ in the germline V gene. Full variable domain (missing parts from reference TRBV5-1 and TRBJ2-6): KAGVTQTPRYLIKTRGQQVTLSCSPISGHRSVSWYQQTPGQGLQFLFEYFSETQRNKGNFPGRFSGRQFSNSRSEMNVSTLELGDSALYLCASSSGANVLTFGAGSRLTVL.

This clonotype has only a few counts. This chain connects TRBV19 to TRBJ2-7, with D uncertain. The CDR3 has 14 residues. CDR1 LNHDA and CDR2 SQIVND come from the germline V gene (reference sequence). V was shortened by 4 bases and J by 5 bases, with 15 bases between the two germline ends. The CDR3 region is CASSSQIRTNEQYF. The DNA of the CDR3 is TGTGCCAGTAGTAGTCAGATCCGAACCAACGAGCAGTACTTC.

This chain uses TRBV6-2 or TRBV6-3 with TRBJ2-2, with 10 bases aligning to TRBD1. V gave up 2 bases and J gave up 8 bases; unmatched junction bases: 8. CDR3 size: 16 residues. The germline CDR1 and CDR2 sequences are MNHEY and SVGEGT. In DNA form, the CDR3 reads TGTGCCAGCAGTTACGCCGGGACAGGGGTGATAGGGGAGCTGTTTTTT. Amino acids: CASSYAGTGVIGELFF.

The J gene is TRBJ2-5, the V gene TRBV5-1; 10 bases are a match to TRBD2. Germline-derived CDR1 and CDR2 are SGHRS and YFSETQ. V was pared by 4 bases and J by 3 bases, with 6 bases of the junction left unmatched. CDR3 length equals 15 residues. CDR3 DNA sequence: TGCGCCAGCAGCCTCCGGACTAGCGGAGAAGAGACCCAGTACTTC. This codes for CASSLRTSGEETQYF.

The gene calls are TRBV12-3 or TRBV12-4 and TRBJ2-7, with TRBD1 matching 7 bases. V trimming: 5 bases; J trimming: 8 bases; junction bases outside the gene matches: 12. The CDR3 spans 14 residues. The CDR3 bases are TGTGCCAGCAGTCCGGGACAGCGGTCTGACAAGCAGTACTTC. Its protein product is CASSPGQRSDKQYF.

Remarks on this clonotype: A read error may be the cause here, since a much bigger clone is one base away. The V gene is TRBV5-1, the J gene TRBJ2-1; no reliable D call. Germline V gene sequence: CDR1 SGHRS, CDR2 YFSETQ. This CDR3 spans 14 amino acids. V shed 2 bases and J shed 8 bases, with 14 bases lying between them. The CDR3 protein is CASSFQDPSDEQFF. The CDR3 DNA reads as TGCGCCAGCAGCTTCCAGGACCCGAGCGATGAGCAGTTCTTC.

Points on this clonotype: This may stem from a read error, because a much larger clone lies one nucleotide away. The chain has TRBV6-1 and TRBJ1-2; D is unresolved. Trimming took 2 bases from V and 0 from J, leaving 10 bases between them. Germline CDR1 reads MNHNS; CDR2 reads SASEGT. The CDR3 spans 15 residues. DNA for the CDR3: TGTGCCAGCAGTGAATCTGCTCAAGCTAACTATGGCTACACCTTC. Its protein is CASSESAQANYGYTF.

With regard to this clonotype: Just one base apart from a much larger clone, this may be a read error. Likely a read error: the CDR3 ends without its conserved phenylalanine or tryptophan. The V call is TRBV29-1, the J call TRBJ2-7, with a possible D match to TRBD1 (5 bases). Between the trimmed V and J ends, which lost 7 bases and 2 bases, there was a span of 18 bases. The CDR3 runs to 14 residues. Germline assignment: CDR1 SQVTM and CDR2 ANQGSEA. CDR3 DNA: TGCAGCGGTTCAGGGTATCCCAGTACCTACGAGCAGTACTGC. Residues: CSGSGYPSTYEQYC.